This is a list of T cell receptor beta chains from one sample in a study of blood T cell repertoires in COVID-19. TCRdb keeps only in-frame clones here, not all; method: immunoSEQ multiplex PCR. The profile shows under 200,000 clones, 79% of them singletons. Sequenced input: PBMCs or T cells enriched from blood (not recorded which). Receptor source: a woman between 70 and 85 years old in a cohort exposed to, infected with or recovered from COVID-19 (not recorded which). CDR3s include the opening cysteine and the closing phenylalanine or tryptophan. The D gene is left open where the match is weak. Rows give clone size only sometimes, using once, few, many, or a class for an expanded clone.

j_call clone_size v_call d_call cdr3_aa cdr3_nt
TRBJ2-2 . TRBV7-9 . CASSLPTPGELFF TGTGCCAGCAGCCTACCAACGCCCGGGGAGCTGTTTTTT
TRBJ2-5 . TRBV15 . CATSRDEKTQYF TGTGCCACCAGCAGAGATGAGAAGACCCAGTACTTC
TRBJ2-1 . TRBV5-1 . CASSLTGRERPEQFF TGCGCCAGCAGCCTTACAGGGAGGGAACGGCCTGAGCAGTTCTTC
TRBJ2-5 . TRBV5-1 TRBD1 CASSLGQGAGETQYF TGCGCCAGCAGCTTGGGACAGGGGGCAGGAGAGACCCAGTACTTC
TRBJ1-5 few TRBV19 TRBD1 CATRGGQGAWSNQPQHF TGTGCCACGAGGGGAGGACAGGGGGCTTGGAGCAATCAGCCCCAGCATTTT
TRBJ1-2 . TRBV3-1/TRBV3-2 . CASSLGTNYGYTF TGTGCCAGCAGCCTCGGGACTAACTATGGCTACACCTTC
TRBJ2-3 . TRBV18 . CASSPVAEGADTQYF TGTGCCAGCTCACCAGTAGCGGAAGGGGCAGATACGCAGTATTTT
TRBJ1-3 . TRBV6-5 . CASSRSGASGNTIYF TGTGCCAGCAGTCGTAGCGGGGCATCTGGAAACACCATATATTTT
TRBJ2-7 . TRBV27 TRBD2 CASSLLPPGTSGRVKQYF TGTGCCAGCAGTTTATTACCCCCCGGGACTAGCGGGAGAGTCAAGCAGTACTTC
TRBJ2-1 . TRBV9 TRBD2 CASSVGAGGGHEQFF TGTGCCAGCAGCGTAGGGGCGGGAGGGGGCCATGAGCAGTTCTTC
TRBJ1-6 . TRBV7-6 TRBD1 CASSLDEGANSPLHF TGTGCCAGCAGCTTAGATGAGGGGGCTAATTCACCCCTCCACTTT
TRBJ1-2 once TRBV29-1 . CSVLNYGYTF TGCAGCGTACTTAACTATGGCTACACCTTC
TRBJ2-3 few TRBV7-6 TRBD2 CASSLAETSANTQYF TGTGCCAGCAGCTTAGCGGAGACTAGCGCGAATACGCAGTATTTT
TRBJ2-2 . TRBV25-1 TRBD2 CASSPSGGKTGELFF TGTGCCAGCAGTCCCTCGGGGGGGAAGACCGGGGAGCTGTTTTTT
TRBJ2-7 . TRBV6-5 . CASSTTVYEQYF TGTGCCAGCAGTACCACGGTTTACGAGCAGTACTTC
TRBJ2-3 . TRBV5-5 TRBD2 CASSVGTSESTDTQYF TGTGCCAGCAGCGTAGGGACTAGCGAGAGCACAGATACGCAGTATTTT
TRBJ2-7 . TRBV6-1 TRBD2 CASSEARGWASGEQYF TGTGCCAGCAGTGAGGCGCGGGGTTGGGCTAGCGGCGAGCAGTACTTC
TRBJ2-1 . TRBV7-9 . CASSLYGAEEVDEQFF TGTGCCAGCAGCTTATATGGGGCCGAAGAGGTCGATGAGCAGTTCTTC
TRBJ2-5 many TRBV30 TRBD2 CAWSVAGGRIFQETQYF TGTGCCTGGAGTGTAGCGGGGGGGAGGATTTTTCAAGAGACCCAGTACTTC
TRBJ2-3 few TRBV28 TRBD2 CASTGTSGSTDTQYF TGTGCCAGCACGGGGACTAGCGGGAGCACAGATACGCAGTATTTT